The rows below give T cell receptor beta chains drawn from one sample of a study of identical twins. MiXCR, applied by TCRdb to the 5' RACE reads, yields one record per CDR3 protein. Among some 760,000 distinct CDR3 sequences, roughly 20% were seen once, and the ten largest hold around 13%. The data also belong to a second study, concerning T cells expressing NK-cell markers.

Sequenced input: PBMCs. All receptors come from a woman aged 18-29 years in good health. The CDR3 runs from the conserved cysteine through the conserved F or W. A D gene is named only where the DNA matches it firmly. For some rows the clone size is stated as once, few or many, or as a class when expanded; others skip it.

CASSLGGDRAGEQYF,TGTGCCAGCAGCTTAGGCGGGGACAGGGCTGGCGAGCAGTACTTC,TRBV7-9,TRBJ2-7,TRBD1,-
CASSLGKRDEAFF,TGTGCCAGCAGCTTGGGCAAACGAGATGAAGCTTTCTTT,TRBV5-5,TRBJ1-1,-,few
CSAITITGGGTEAFF,TGCAGTGCTATAACAATTACAGGGGGGGGAACTGAAGCTTTCTTT,TRBV20-1,TRBJ1-1,TRBD1,-
CASSPRGAQFYEQYF,TGTGCCAGCAGTCCCCGGGGGGCCCAGTTCTACGAGCAGTACTTC,TRBV6-1,TRBJ2-7,-,few
CASSYRGYGYTF,TGTGCCAGCAGTTACAGAGGCTATGGCTACACCTTC,TRBV6-5,TRBJ1-2,-,many
CASSPFGPIYNEQFF,TGTGCCAGCAGCCCTTTCGGGCCAATTTACAATGAGCAGTTCTTC,TRBV7-3,TRBJ2-1,-,-
CASSHGGETVTDTQYF,TGCGCCAGCAGCCACGGTGGGGAAACCGTCACAGATACGCAGTATTTT,TRBV4-3,TRBJ2-3,-,-
CAWSRLAGGLNEQFF,TGTGCCTGGAGCCGACTAGCCGGAGGCCTCAATGAGCAGTTCTTC,TRBV30,TRBJ2-1,TRBD2,-
CASSLGGPSTTSGRNHEQFF,TGTGCCAGCAGCTTAGGTGGCCCCTCTACTACTAGCGGGAGGAACCATGAGCAGTTCTTC,TRBV11-1,TRBJ2-1,TRBD2,few
CASSLDRGDGYTF,TGTGCCAGCAGCCTTGACAGGGGAGATGGCTACACCTTC,TRBV7-2,TRBJ1-2,TRBD1,-
CASSTGTSVSTDTQYF,TGTGCCAGCAGCACCGGGACTAGCGTCAGCACAGATACGCAGTATTTT,TRBV9,TRBJ2-3,TRBD2,few